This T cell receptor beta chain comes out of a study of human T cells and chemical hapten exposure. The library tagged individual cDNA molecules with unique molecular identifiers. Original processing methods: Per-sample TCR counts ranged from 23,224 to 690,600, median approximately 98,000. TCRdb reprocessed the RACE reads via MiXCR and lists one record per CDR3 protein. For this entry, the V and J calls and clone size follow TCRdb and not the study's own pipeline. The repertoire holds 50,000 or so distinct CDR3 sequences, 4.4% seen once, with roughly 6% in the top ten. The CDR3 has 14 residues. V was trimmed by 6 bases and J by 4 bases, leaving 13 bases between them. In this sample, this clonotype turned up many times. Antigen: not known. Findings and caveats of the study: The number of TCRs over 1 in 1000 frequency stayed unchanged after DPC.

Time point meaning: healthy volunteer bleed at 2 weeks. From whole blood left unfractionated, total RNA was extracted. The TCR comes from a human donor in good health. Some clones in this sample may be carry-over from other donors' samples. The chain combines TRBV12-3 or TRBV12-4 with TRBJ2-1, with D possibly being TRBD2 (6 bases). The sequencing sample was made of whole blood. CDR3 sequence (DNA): TGTGCCAGCAGCAATTCCCTAGCGTACAATGAGCAGTTCTTC. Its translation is CASSNSLAYNEQFF.